The text below deals with one T cell receptor (beta chain). These data originate in a study of blood T cell repertoires in COVID-19. Across the whole study: The study drew acute and convalescent COVID-19 samples from the United States, Italy and Spain.

V dropped 4 bases and J dropped 7; count of bases not matched to a gene: 9. In germline, CDR1 is SGHRS, CDR2 YFSETQ. This CDR3 has 15 amino acids. Per the study methods: Amplifying reference gene primers gave estimates of nucleated cell counts. The assay was immunoSEQ multiplex PCR, and TCRdb's table has in-frame clones only and misses some. That table is the source of V, J and clone size, and D and trimming were worked out from the DNA. The sample has 200,000 to 250,000 clones, more than 70% seen once. The chain couples TRBV5-1 to TRBJ2-2; 8 bases match TRBD1. Sequencing input: peripheral blood. The source of this sequence is a woman over 75 with acute or convalescent COVID-19. CDR3 DNA: TGCGCCAGCAGCAATCGACAGGGGTTGGGCGGGGAGCTGTTTTTT. Translation gives CASSNRQGLGGELFF.